The 5 T cell receptor beta chains listed next were all sequenced from one sample in a study of shared clonotypes between healthy human individuals. Profiled with immunoSEQ multiplex PCR; TCRdb holds only in-frame clones, not every one. This table holds hundreds of thousands of clones, about 92% found once. Naive CD8 cells, CD45RO-negative and positively selected for CCR7, excluded terminally differentiated effector memory CD45RA+ cells. Sequenced input: naive CD8+ T cells sorted from blood. The receptors were gathered from a man aged 25 to 40 in good health.

The chain has TRBV27 and TRBJ2-7; D gene ambiguous. Germline V gene lookup returns CDR1 MNHEY and CDR2 SMNVEV (reference sequence). V lost 0 bases and J 4 bases, leaving 10 bases between the germline ends. The length of the CDR3 is 14 residues. The CDR3 protein is CASSLSPIIYEQYF. The CDR3 DNA is TGTGCCAGCAGTTTATCGCCTATTATATACGAGCAGTACTTC.

As for this clone: In the same sample, other DNA sequences code for this CDR3. This chain connects TRBV9 to TRBJ2-2; no clear D. V was pared by 0 bases and J by 5 bases, with 5 bases between. CDR1 SGDLS and CDR2 YYNGEE come from the germline V gene. CDR3 length: 13 residues. The CDR3 loop reads CASSVEGTGELFF. The DNA for the CDR3 is TGTGCCAGCAGCGTAGAAGGTACCGGGGAGCTGTTTTTT.

This clone was observed a single time. This chain connects TRBV7-8 to TRBJ1-1; TRBD1 might be the D (5 bases). Trimming left V 1 base short and J 2 bases short, with 14 bases between. In germline, CDR1 is SGHVS, CDR2 FQNEAQ. This CDR3 is built from 16 residues. The CDR3 bases are TGTGCCAGCAGCTTAGTAGGCAGGGTCATAAACACTGAAGCTTTCTTT. Protein product: CASSLVGRVINTEAFF.

V and J are TRBV25-1 and TRBJ2-7; no clear D gene. The germline gives CDR1 MGHDK, CDR2 SYGVNS. V was clipped by 7 bases and J by 0 bases, with 10 bases between them. CDR3 length: 13 residues. The CDR3 region has the DNA TGTGCCAGCAATGCCCCCGGCTCCTACGAGCAGTACTTC. Translation gives CASNAPGSYEQYF.

The chain couples TRBV18 to TRBJ2-7; the match to TRBD1 covers 8 bases. The J segment lost 2 bases and the V segment lost 5 bases, leaving 11 bases of the junction unmatched. Germline-derived CDR1 and CDR2 are KGHSH and LQKENI. The CDR3 spans 16 residues. CDR3 amino acids: CASSSSDRALAYEQYF. The CDR3 nucleotides are TGTGCCAGCTCATCCTCGGACAGGGCCTTGGCCTACGAGCAGTACTTC.